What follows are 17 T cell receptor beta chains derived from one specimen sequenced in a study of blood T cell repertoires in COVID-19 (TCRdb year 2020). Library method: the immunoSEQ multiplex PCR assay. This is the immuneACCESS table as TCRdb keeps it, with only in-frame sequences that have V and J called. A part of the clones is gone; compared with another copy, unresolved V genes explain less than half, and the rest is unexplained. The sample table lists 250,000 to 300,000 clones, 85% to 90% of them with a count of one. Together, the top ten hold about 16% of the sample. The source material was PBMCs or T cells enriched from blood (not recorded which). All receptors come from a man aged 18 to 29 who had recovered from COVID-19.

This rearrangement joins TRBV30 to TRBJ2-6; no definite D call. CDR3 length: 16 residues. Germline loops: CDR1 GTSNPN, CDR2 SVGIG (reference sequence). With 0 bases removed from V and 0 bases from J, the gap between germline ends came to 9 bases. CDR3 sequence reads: CAWSVLGDSGANVLTF. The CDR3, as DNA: TGTGCCTGGAGTGTATTAGGAGACTCTGGGGCCAACGTCCTGACTTTC.

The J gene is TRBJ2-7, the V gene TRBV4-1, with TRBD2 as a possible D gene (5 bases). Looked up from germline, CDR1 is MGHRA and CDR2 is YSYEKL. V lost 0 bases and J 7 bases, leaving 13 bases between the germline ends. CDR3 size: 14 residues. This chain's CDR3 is CASSQELRGMEQYF. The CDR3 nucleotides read TGCGCCAGCAGCCAAGAACTACGGGGAATGGAGCAGTACTTC.

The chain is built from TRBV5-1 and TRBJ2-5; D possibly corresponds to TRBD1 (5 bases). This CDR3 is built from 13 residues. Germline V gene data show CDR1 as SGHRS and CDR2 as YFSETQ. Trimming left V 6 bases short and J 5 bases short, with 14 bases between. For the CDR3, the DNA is TGCGCCAGCAAATTCCTGGGGCATGAGACCCAGTACTTC. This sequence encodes CASKFLGHETQYF.

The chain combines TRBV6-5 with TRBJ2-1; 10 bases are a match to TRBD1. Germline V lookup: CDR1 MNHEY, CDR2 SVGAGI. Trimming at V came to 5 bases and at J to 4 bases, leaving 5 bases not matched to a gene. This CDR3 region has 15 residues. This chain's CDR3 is CASSLDRGRYNEQFF. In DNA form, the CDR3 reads TGTGCCAGCAGTCTAGACAGGGGGCGATACAATGAGCAGTTCTTC.

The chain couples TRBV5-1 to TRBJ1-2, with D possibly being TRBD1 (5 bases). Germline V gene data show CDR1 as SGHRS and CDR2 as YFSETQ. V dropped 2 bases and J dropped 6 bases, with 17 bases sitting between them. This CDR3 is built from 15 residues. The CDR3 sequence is CASSFRGTSEDGYTF. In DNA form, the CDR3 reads TGCGCCAGCAGCTTCCGGGGGACTAGCGAGGATGGCTACACCTTC.

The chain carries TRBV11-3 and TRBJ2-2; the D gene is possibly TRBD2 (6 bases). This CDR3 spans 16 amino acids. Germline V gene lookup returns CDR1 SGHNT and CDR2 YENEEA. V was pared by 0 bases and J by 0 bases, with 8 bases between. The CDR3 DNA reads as TGTGCCAGCAGCTTAGACAGACTAGCGAACACCGGGGAGCTGTTTTTT. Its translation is CASSLDRLANTGELFF.

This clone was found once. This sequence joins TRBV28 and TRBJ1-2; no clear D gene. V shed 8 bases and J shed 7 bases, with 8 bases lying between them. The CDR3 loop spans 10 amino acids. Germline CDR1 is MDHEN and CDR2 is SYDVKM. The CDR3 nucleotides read TGTGCCAGCGGTCGAGGTGGCTACACCTTC. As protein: CASGRGGYTF.

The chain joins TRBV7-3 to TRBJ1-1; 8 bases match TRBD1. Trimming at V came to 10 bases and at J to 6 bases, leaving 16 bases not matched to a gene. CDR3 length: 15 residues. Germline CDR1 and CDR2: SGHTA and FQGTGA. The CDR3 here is CATSASGGPHSEAFF. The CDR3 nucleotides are TGTGCCACCTCAGCCTCAGGGGGCCCCCATTCTGAAGCTTTCTTT.

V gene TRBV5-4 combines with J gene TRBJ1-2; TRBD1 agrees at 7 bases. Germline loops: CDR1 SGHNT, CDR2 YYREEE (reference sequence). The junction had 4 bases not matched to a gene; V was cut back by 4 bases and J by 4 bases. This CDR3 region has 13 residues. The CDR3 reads CASSGTELYGYTF. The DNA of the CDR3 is TGTGCCAGCAGCGGGACAGAACTCTATGGCTACACCTTC.

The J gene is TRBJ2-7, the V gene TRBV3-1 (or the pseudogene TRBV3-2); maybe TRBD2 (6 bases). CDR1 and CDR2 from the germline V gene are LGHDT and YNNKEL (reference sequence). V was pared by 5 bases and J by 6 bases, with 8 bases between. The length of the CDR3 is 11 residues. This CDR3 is CASSGGVEQYF. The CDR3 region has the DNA TGTGCCAGCAGCGGAGGGGTCGAGCAGTACTTC.

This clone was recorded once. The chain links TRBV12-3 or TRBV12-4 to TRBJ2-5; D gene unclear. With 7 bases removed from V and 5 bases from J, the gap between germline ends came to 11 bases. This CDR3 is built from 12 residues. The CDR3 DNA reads TGTGCCAGCACCACCGGTTGGGAGACCCAGTACTTC. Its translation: CASTTGWETQYF.

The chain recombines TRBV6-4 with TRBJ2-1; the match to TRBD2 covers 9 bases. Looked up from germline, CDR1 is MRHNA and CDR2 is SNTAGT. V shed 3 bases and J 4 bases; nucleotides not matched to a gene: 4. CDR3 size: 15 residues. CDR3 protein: CASSEMTSGYNEQFF. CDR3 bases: TGTGCCAGCAGTGAAATGACTAGCGGATACAATGAGCAGTTCTTC.

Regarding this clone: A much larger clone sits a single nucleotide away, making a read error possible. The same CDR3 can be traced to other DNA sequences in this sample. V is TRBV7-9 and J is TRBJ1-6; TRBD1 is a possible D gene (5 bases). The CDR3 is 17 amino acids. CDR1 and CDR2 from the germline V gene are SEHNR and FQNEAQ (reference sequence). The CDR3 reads CPSRTHDRGGVNSPLHF. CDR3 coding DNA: TGTCCCAGCCGCACCCACGACCGGGGGGGAGTAAATTCACCCCTCCACTTT.

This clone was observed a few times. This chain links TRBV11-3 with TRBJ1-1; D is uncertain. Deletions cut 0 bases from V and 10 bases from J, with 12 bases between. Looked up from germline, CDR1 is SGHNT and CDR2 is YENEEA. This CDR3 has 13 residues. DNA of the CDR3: TGTGCCAGCAGCTTAGATAGAGGAGGGCCAGCTTTCTTT. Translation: CASSLDRGGPAFF. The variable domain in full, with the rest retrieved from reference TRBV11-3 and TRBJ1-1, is EAGVVQSPRYKIIEKKQPVAFWCNPISGHNTLYWYLQNLGQGPELLIRYENEEAVDDSQLPKDRFSAERLKGVDSTLKIQPAELGDSAVYLCASSLDRGGPAFFGQGTRLTVV.

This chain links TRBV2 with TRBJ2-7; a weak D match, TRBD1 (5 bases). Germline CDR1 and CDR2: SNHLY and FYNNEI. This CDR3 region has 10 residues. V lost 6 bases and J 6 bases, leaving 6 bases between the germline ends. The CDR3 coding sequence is TGTGCCAGCAGGGACATCGAGCAGTACTTC. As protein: CASRDIEQYF.

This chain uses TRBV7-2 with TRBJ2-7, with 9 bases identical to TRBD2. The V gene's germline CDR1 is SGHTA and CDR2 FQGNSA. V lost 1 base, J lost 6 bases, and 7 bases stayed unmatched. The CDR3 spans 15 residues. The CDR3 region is CASSLGVGSGSEQYF. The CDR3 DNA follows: TGTGCCAGCAGCTTAGGGGTGGGTAGCGGGAGCGAGCAGTACTTC.

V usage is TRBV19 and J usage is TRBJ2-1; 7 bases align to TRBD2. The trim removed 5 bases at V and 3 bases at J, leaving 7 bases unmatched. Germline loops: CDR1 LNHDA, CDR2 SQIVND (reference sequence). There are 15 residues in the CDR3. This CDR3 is CASSPAQRGYNEQFF. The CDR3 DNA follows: TGTGCCAGTAGTCCGGCCCAGCGGGGCTACAATGAGCAGTTCTTC.